This note documents a single T cell receptor beta chain sequence. This CDR3 comprises 14 residues. Germline-derived CDR1 and CDR2 are SGHRS and YFSETQ. V lost 1 base to trimming and J lost 0 bases, with 7 bases between them. This entry comes from a study of cytomegalovirus exposure and HLA in healthy donors. 60 Vbeta and 13 Jbeta primers were used in PCR. TCRdb keeps only in-frame clones here, not all; method: immunoSEQ multiplex PCR. The profile covers 180,000 or so clones, with roughly 77% appearing a single time and around 1.9% taken by the ten largest. The source is a woman in her 30s in good health and CMV-seronegative. The sample was PBMCs. The chain uses TRBV5-1 and TRBJ1-1; D remains ambiguous. CDR3 in amino acids: CASSLSQMNTEAFF. In DNA, the CDR3 is TGCGCCAGCAGCTTGTCTCAGATGAACACTGAAGCTTTCTTT.